Below, one TCR beta chain is given with its context. CDR1 is MNHEY and CDR2 is SVGEGT in the germline V gene. After removal of 6 bases from V and 3 bases from J, the junction contained 3 bases not matched to a gene. This CDR3 is 14 amino acids long. The entry originates in a study of regulatory T cells in long-lasting Graves disease. The time point is: persistent/refractory GD, antithyroid drugs over 5 years with positive TRAb. The TCR library used RNA extracted from PBMCs. In building TCR beta libraries, iRepertoire HTBI primers were used together with Arm-PCR of CDR3 regions. TCRdb itself ran the multiplex PCR reads through MiXCR, one entry per CDR3 protein. The repertoire holds 500,000 to 800,000 distinct CDR3 sequences, with around 30% as singletons.

This specimen consisted of peripheral blood mononuclear cells (PBMCs), obtained when the disease was refractory, from a patient treated with antithyroid drugs. The chain carries TRBV6-2 or TRBV6-3 and TRBJ2-2; 8 nucleotides agree with TRBD1. The receptor's source is a female donor with Graves disease. The CDR3: CASRTGGYTGELFF. In DNA, the CDR3 is TGTGCCAGCAGAACAGGGGGGTACACCGGGGAGCTGTTTTTT.